Shown below are 13 T cell receptor beta chains from a single sample sequenced in a study of blood T cell repertoires in COVID-19. TCRdb's copy holds only in-frame clones and misses some; the assay was immunoSEQ multiplex PCR. The sample records around 200,000 clones, around 80% being singletons. Sequenced sample: peripheral blood. The receptors shown here come from a human donor in a cohort sampled during active COVID-19.

The rearrangement links TRBV9 to TRBJ2-2; TRBD2 matches at 13 bases. Per germline, CDR1 SGDLS and CDR2 YYNGEE. V was pared by 7 bases and J by 4 bases, with 10 bases of the junction left unmatched. The CDR3 consists of 17 residues. This CDR3 is CASGGSGLAGTTGELFF. Written as DNA, the CDR3 is TGTGCCAGCGGGGGGTCGGGACTAGCGGGGACCACCGGGGAGCTGTTTTTT.

This clone was observed a few times. V usage is TRBV5-4 and J usage is TRBJ1-1, with a weak D call TRBD1 (6 bases). There are 12 residues in the CDR3. Germline V gene data show CDR1 as SGHNT and CDR2 as YYREEE (reference sequence). The V end was cut by 3 bases, the J end by 8 bases, with 11 bases between. The CDR3 protein is CASSYNRVEAFF. CDR3 DNA sequence: TGTGCCAGCAGCTATAACAGGGTAGAAGCTTTCTTT.

The J gene is TRBJ2-6, the V gene TRBV19; D gene unclear. Per germline, CDR1 LNHDA and CDR2 SQIVND (reference sequence). The CDR3 runs 17 residues. V was clipped by 4 bases and J by 0 bases, with 13 bases between them. The CDR3, as DNA: TGTGCCAGTAGTAGACATCAAGAGATCTCTGGGGCCAACGTCCTGACTTTC. Protein product: CASSRHQEISGANVLTF. Combining the CDR3 with reference TRBV19 and TRBJ2-6 gives the whole variable domain DGGITQSPKYLFRKEGQNVTLSCEQNLNHDAMYWYRQDPGQGLRLIYYSQIVNDFQKGDIAEGYSVSREKKESFPLTVTSAQKNPTAFYLCASSRHQEISGANVLTFGAGSRLTVL.

Comments on this clone: The same CDR3 can be traced to other DNA sequences in this sample. This sequence joins TRBV3-1 (or the pseudogene TRBV3-2) and TRBJ2-7; 8 nucleotides match TRBD2. The CDR3 length is 14 residues. V gave up 2 bases and J gave up 2 bases; unmatched junction bases: 2. Germline CDR1 LGHDT, CDR2 YNNKEL (reference sequence). The CDR3 region is CASSQSGGAYEQYF. CDR3 sequence (DNA): TGTGCCAGCAGCCAATCCGGGGGGGCCTACGAGCAGTACTTC.

This sequence joins TRBV9 and TRBJ2-3, with D tentatively TRBD2 (5 bases). This CDR3 has 15 amino acids. In germline, CDR1 is SGDLS, CDR2 YYNGEE. V gave up 0 bases and J gave up 0 bases, with 8 bases separating them. CDR3 sequence (DNA): TGTGCCAGCAGCGTAGCCGGGGTTAGCACAGATACGCAGTATTTT. The encoded protein is CASSVAGVSTDTQYF. Variable domain in full (rest from reference TRBV9 and TRBJ2-3): DSGVTQTPKHLITATGQRVTLRCSPRSGDLSVYWYQQSLDQGLQFLIQYYNGEERAKGNILERFSAQQFPDLHSELNLSSLELGDSALYFCASSVAGVSTDTQYFGPGTRLTVL.

The chain recombines TRBV19 with TRBJ1-5; D uncertain. V dropped 3 bases and J dropped 7 bases, with 7 bases sitting between them. CDR1 and CDR2 from the germline V gene are LNHDA and SQIVND (reference sequence). The length of the CDR3 is 12 residues. CDR3 residues: CASSIERQPQHF. For the CDR3, the DNA is TGTGCCAGTAGTATTGAGCGACAGCCCCAGCATTTT.

J is TRBJ1-2 and V is TRBV5-4; maybe TRBD1 (6 bases). CDR3 length: 13 residues. Germline loops: CDR1 SGHNT, CDR2 YYREEE (reference sequence). The V and J ends lost 9 bases and 4 bases respectively, with 16 bases between them. CDR3 in amino acids: CATQRTDLYGYTF. The CDR3, as DNA: TGTGCCACACAACGGACAGACCTCTATGGCTACACCTTC.

The genes are TRBV13 and TRBJ2-5, with D perhaps matching TRBD2 (7 bases). The CDR3 is 13 residues long. The germline CDR1 and CDR2 sequences are PRHDT and FYEKMQ (reference sequence). Trimming took 5 bases from V and 5 from J, leaving 12 bases between them. The CDR3 spells CASSPRGGETQYF. The DNA for the CDR3 is TGTGCCAGCAGCCCTAGGGGGGGTGAGACCCAGTACTTC.

The chain has TRBV24-1 and TRBJ1-5; 7 bases line up with TRBD1. V lost 5 bases and J lost 2; bases outside the gene matches: 5. CDR1 and CDR2 (germline): KGHDR, SFDVKD. CDR3 length equals 15 residues. This CDR3 is CATSASGTGNQPQHF. CDR3 bases: TGTGCCACCAGTGCCTCAGGGACAGGCAATCAGCCCCAGCATTTT.

This clone was seen only a few times. The chain employs TRBV9 and TRBJ1-5, with TRBD1 matching 8 bases. V was clipped by 4 bases and J by 6 bases; unmatched bases: 9. The CDR3 consists of 15 residues. From germline, CDR1 is SGDLS and CDR2 YYNGEE. The CDR3 sequence: CASSSSDRASQPQHF. The CDR3 region has the DNA TGTGCCAGCAGCTCCTCGGACAGGGCGAGTCAGCCCCAGCATTTT.

V and J are TRBV19 and TRBJ1-5; D remains unclear. The CDR3 sequence is 14 residues long. Per the germline V gene, CDR1 is LNHDA and CDR2 is SQIVND (reference sequence). With 5 bases removed from V and 0 bases from J, the gap between germline ends came to 8 bases. CDR3 protein: CASSAPGSNQPQHF. In DNA, the CDR3 is TGTGCCAGTAGTGCACCCGGTAGCAATCAGCCCCAGCATTTT.

The chain's CDR3 is CAGRGGAESYEQYF. The DNA for the CDR3 is TGTGCCGGCCGCGGGGGGGCGGAATCCTACGAGCAGTACTTC. The rearrangement joins TRBV2 to TRBJ2-7; the match to TRBD2 covers 9 bases. Trimming cost V 11 bases and J 1 base; bases outside gene matches: 9. The CDR3 extends over 14 amino acids. Germline V gene sequence: CDR1 SNHLY, CDR2 FYNNEI.

The chain has TRBV27 and TRBJ1-1; unclear D gene. This CDR3 contains 14 residues. CDR1 and CDR2 (germline): MNHEY, SMNVEV (reference sequence). V was clipped by 5 bases and J by 7 bases, with 17 bases between them. The CDR3 DNA sequence: TGTGCCAGCAGTCCCCTACACGCGACTGGTGAAGCTTTCTTT. It yields the protein CASSPLHATGEAFF.